This T cell receptor (beta chain) comes out of a study of cytomegalovirus exposure and HLA in healthy donors. Findings of the study overall: The authors listed 150 to 200 TCR beta chains as cytomegalovirus-associated. A later analysis linked a missense DCLRE1C variant to TCR beta V- and J-gene trimming. A later analysis, which compared TCR beta chains of equal frequency, found the HLA-associated ones more clonally expanded.

This CDR3 has 15 residues. The germline gives CDR1 SGHRS, CDR2 YFSETQ. Trimming took 6 bases from V and 3 from J; bases not matched to a gene: 5. Remarks on this clone: The antigen is undetermined.

The PCR employed 60 Vbeta primers together with 13 Jbeta primers. Libraries were prepared by immunoSEQ multiplex PCR; TCRdb keeps only in-frame clonotypes and omits some of them. Seen here are around 200,000 clones, around 75% observed once, and the top ten hold 2.9%. The sequenced material came from PBMCs. The receptor comes from a male donor in good health and CMV-seronegative. The rearrangement joins TRBV5-1 to TRBJ2-1; TRBD2 agrees at 11 bases. CDR3 protein: CASTSGLADYNEQFF. CDR3 sequence (DNA): TGCGCCAGCACCTCGGGACTAGCGGACTACAATGAGCAGTTCTTC. Full variable domain (rest looked up from reference TRBV5-1 and TRBJ2-1): KAGVTQTPRYLIKTRGQQVTLSCSPISGHRSVSWYQQTPGQGLQFLFEYFSETQRNKGNFPGRFSGRQFSNSRSEMNVSTLELGDSALYLCASTSGLADYNEQFFGPGTRLTVL.